A selection of T cell receptor beta chains follows, all from one sample in a study of blood T cell repertoires in COVID-19. TCRdb's copy holds only in-frame clones and misses some; the assay was immunoSEQ multiplex PCR. Among around 100,000 clones, more than 70% were seen once, and the ten largest hold about 13%. What was sequenced was peripheral blood. These receptors all come from a human donor in a cohort sampled during active COVID-19. The CDR3 runs from the conserved cysteine through the conserved F or W. A D gene is named only where the DNA matches it firmly. Expanded clones get a size class; other rows say once, few or many, or leave the size out.

>.|TRBV4-1|TRBJ2-7|TRBD2
CASSQVSGLAGAYEQYF
TGCGCCAGCAGCCAAGTAAGTGGGCTAGCGGGAGCCTACGAGCAGTACTTC
>.|TRBV15|TRBJ1-1|.
CATSRYFGQKNTEAFF
TGTGCCACCAGCAGGTACTTCGGACAAAAGAACACTGAAGCTTTCTTT
>few|TRBV12-1|TRBJ2-7|.
CASRRLLLEDSPYEQYF
TGTGCCAGCAGACGCCTCCTACTAGAAGATTCTCCCTACGAGCAGTACTTC
>.|TRBV30|TRBJ2-6|.
CACSRVRGSGANVLTF
TGTGCCTGCTCTCGCGTCAGGGGCTCTGGGGCCAACGTCCTGACTTTC
>.|TRBV7-2|TRBJ2-7|.
CATQLVGGGEQYF
TGTGCCACCCAACTGGTCGGGGGTGGCGAGCAGTACTTC
>.|TRBV6-2/TRBV6-3|TRBJ2-3|.
CASSLATDTQYF
TGTGCCAGCAGCCTTGCGACAGATACGCAGTATTTT
>.|TRBV21-1|TRBJ2-7|.
CASSKGVTTVTTYEQYF
TGTGCCAGCAGCAAAGGGGTAACAACAGTTACGACCTACGAGCAGTACTTC
>.|TRBV4-3|TRBJ2-1|TRBD2
CASSQEASGGAEQFF
TGCGCCAGCAGCCAAGAGGCTAGCGGGGGAGCTGAGCAGTTCTTC
>.|TRBV13|TRBJ2-2|.
CASSFRTITGELFF
TGTGCCAGCAGCTTTCGGACAATTACCGGGGAGCTGTTTTTT
>.|TRBV6-2/TRBV6-3|TRBJ2-3|TRBD2
CASSGRGLASDTQYF
TGTGCCAGCAGTGGAAGGGGACTAGCTTCAGATACGCAGTATTTT
>.|TRBV30|TRBJ1-6|TRBD1
CAWGTGQNNSPLHF
TGTGCCTGGGGGACGGGACAGAACAATTCACCCCTCCACTTT
>.|TRBV18|TRBJ2-2|.
CASSRGDNTGELFF
TGTGCCAGCTCACGGGGAGATAACACCGGGGAGCTGTTTTTT
>.|TRBV27|TRBJ1-1|TRBD1
CASSLGQGRVNTEAFF
TGTGCCAGCAGTCTCGGACAGGGTAGAGTTAACACTGAAGCTTTCTTT
>once|TRBV21-1|TRBJ2-7|.
CASSKARCRGLYEQYF
TGTGCCAGCAGCAAAGCGAGGTGCAGGGGCCTCTACGAGCAGTACTTC
>.|TRBV2|TRBJ2-4|.
CASSEASRLTKNIQYF
TGTGCCAGCAGTGAAGCGTCGAGGCTAACCAAAAACATTCAGTACTTC
>.|TRBV5-1|TRBJ2-5|TRBD2
CASSLGGLGETQYF
TGCGCCAGCAGCTTGGGGGGACTAGGGGAGACCCAGTACTTC
>.|TRBV21-1|TRBJ2-2|.
CASSKVRGLNTGELFF
TGTGCCAGCAGCAAAGTTAGGGGCCTCAACACCGGGGAGCTGTTTTTT
>medium-sized|TRBV3-1/TRBV3-2|TRBJ1-4|.
CASSQWQGGEKLFF
TGTGCCAGCAGCCAATGGCAGGGAGGAGAAAAACTGTTTTTT
>.|TRBV29-1|TRBJ1-2|.
CSVATGTFYGYTF
TGCAGCGTAGCCACTGGGACATTCTATGGCTACACCTTC
>.|TRBV3-1/TRBV3-2|TRBJ1-2|.
CASRQASNYGYTF
TGTGCCAGCAGACAGGCCTCTAACTATGGCTACACCTTC
>.|TRBV5-1|TRBJ1-6|TRBD1
CASSFDRGNSPLHF
TGCGCCAGCAGCTTCGACAGGGGAAATTCACCCCTCCACTTT
>.|TRBV7-2|TRBJ2-3|TRBD1
CASSTYGQGTDTQYF
TGTGCCAGCAGCACCTACGGACAGGGCACAGATACGCAGTATTTT
>.|TRBV7-6|TRBJ1-1|.
CASSLRGESTEAFF
TGTGCCAGCAGCTTACGCGGGGAAAGTACTGAAGCTTTCTTT
>.|TRBV5-1|TRBJ1-6|.
CASSLPGLNSPLHF
TGCGCCAGCAGCTTGCCAGGGTTGAATTCACCCCTCCACTTT
>.|TRBV5-1|TRBJ2-7|TRBD1
CASSLGDRVAYEQYF
TGCGCCAGCAGCTTGGGGGACAGGGTGGCCTACGAGCAGTACTTC
>.|TRBV5-4|TRBJ2-1|TRBD2
CASSLRLAGGGQFF
TGTGCCAGCAGCTTGCGGCTAGCGGGGGGCGGGCAGTTCTTC
>.|TRBV19|TRBJ1-6|TRBD1
CASSTLQGTNYNSPLHF
TGTGCCAGTAGTACCTTACAGGGGACCAACTATAATTCACCCCTCCACTTT
>.|TRBV6-4|TRBJ2-2|TRBD2
CASTIDKRGAKGGELFF
TGTGCCAGCACCATAGATAAGCGGGGGGCCAAGGGCGGGGAGCTGTTTTTT
>.|TRBV5-1|TRBJ2-3|.
CASSRGSNTDTQYF
TGCGCCAGCAGCCGAGGTAGTAACACAGATACGCAGTATTTT
>.|TRBV5-6|TRBJ2-7|.
CASSLSQGWLNYEQYF
TGTGCCAGCAGCCTCTCCCAGGGTTGGCTCAACTACGAGCAGTACTTC
>once|TRBV6-5|TRBJ2-7|TRBD1
CASKPGQGPYEQYF
TGTGCCAGCAAGCCGGGACAGGGTCCCTACGAGCAGTACTTC
>.|TRBV28|TRBJ2-3|TRBD2
CASSSAGVSDTQYF
TGTGCCAGCAGTTCTGCGGGGGTATCAGATACGCAGTATTTT
>.|TRBV7-2|TRBJ2-3|TRBD1
CASSLARTGGTDTQYF
TGTGCCAGCAGCTTAGCCCGGACAGGGGGCACAGATACGCAGTATTTT
>.|TRBV10-3|TRBJ2-1|.
CAIKDRDKSGNEQFF
TGTGCCATCAAAGACCGGGACAAAAGCGGCAATGAGCAGTTCTTC
>.|TRBV3-1/TRBV3-2|TRBJ2-7|TRBD2
CASSQEVLAGVLYEQYF
TGTGCCAGCAGCCAAGAGGTGCTAGCGGGAGTCTTATACGAGCAGTACTTC
>.|TRBV5-6|TRBJ1-1|.
CASSLGGLKTEAFF
TGTGCCAGCAGCTTGGGGGGCTTAAAAACTGAAGCTTTCTTT
>few|TRBV29-1|TRBJ2-3|.
CSVAPGTDTQYF
TGCAGCGTGGCCCCGGGGACAGATACGCAGTATTTT
>.|TRBV20-1|TRBJ2-7|TRBD1
CSASTRQGYEQYF
TGCAGTGCTAGTACCAGACAGGGCTACGAGCAGTACTTC
>.|TRBV12-1|TRBJ2-1|.
CASRLLAATYNEQFF
TGTGCCAGCAGACTTCTAGCGGCGACCTACAATGAGCAGTTCTTC
>.|TRBV2|TRBJ2-3|.
CASTAANRDTQYF
TGTGCCAGCACGGCAGCGAATCGAGATACGCAGTATTTT
>.|TRBV7-2|TRBJ2-7|.
CASSAGIEQYF
TGTGCCAGCAGCGCAGGGATCGAGCAGTACTTC
>.|TRBV19|TRBJ1-6|.
CASSGQKGNSPLHF
TGTGCCAGCTCCGGGCAGAAGGGGAATTCACCCCTCCACTTT
>.|TRBV6-2/TRBV6-3|TRBJ1-1|.
CASSLTGSNTEAFF
TGTGCCAGCAGCCTTACAGGGTCGAACACTGAAGCTTTCTTT
>.|TRBV5-1|TRBJ2-1|.
CASSPTRQVSINEQFF
TGCGCCAGCAGCCCGACCCGACAGGTCTCGATCAATGAGCAGTTCTTC
>.|TRBV7-2|TRBJ2-7|TRBD2
CASSAASGSRGEQYF
TGTGCCAGCAGCGCGGCTAGCGGGAGTCGGGGCGAGCAGTACTTC
>.|TRBV27|TRBJ2-3|.
CASSGSWVTDTQYF
TGTGCCAGCAGTGGGAGTTGGGTTACAGATACGCAGTATTTT
>.|TRBV3-1/TRBV3-2|TRBJ2-3|.
CASSQGLVADTQYF
TGTGCCAGCAGCCAGGGGCTAGTCGCAGATACGCAGTATTTT
>.|TRBV19|TRBJ1-5|.
CASTTFSGYQPQHF
TGTGCCAGTACCACGTTTTCGGGTTATCAGCCCCAGCATTTT
>.|TRBV6-5|TRBJ2-7|.
CASMSTGSSYEQYF
TGTGCCAGCATGTCGACAGGAAGCTCCTACGAGCAGTACTTC
>once|TRBV6-5|TRBJ1-1|TRBD1
CASSYNRGTEAFF
TGTGCCAGCAGTTACAACAGGGGAACTGAAGCTTTCTTT
>.|TRBV18|TRBJ2-3|TRBD1
CASSLPGQGVVDTQYF
TGTGCCAGCTCACTTCCGGGACAGGGAGTAGTAGATACGCAGTATTTT
>.|TRBV7-2|TRBJ2-1|.
CASSSRAETMKEQFF
TGTGCCAGCAGCTCGAGGGCAGAGACAATGAAGGAGCAGTTCTTC
>.|TRBV7-2|TRBJ2-7|TRBD2
CASSVSGGISYEQYF
TGTGCCAGCAGCGTTAGCGGGGGGATCTCCTACGAGCAGTACTTC
>.|TRBV10-3|TRBJ2-7|TRBD2
CAISELGAGGLEQYF
TGTGCCATCAGTGAGTTAGGAGCGGGGGGGCTCGAGCAGTACTTC
>.|TRBV5-5|TRBJ1-2|TRBD1
CASGRQGFYGYTF
TGTGCCAGCGGAAGACAGGGGTTCTATGGCTACACCTTC